The source of this T cell receptor (beta chain) is a study of blood T cell repertoires in COVID-19. Overall study: Collection of acute and convalescent COVID-19 samples took place in the United States, Italy and Spain. PBMCs, B-cell-depleted T cells, or T cells were the source of the cDNA or gDNA that made up the material.

Sequencing used immunoSEQ multiplex PCR; TCRdb keeps in-frame clones, though not all of them. The sample lists approximately 150,000 clones; roughly 81% were seen once. Per the germline V gene, CDR1 is WNHNN and CDR2 is SYGVQD (reference sequence). Trimming shortened V by 3 bases and J by 3 bases, and 9 bases separated the two germline ends. CDR3 length: 13 residues. Specimen: peripheral blood. The chain combines TRBV10-1 with TRBJ2-7; D is unresolved. This TCR came from a human donor with acute or convalescent COVID-19. The donor label of this sample is uncertain. The CDR3 coding sequence is TGCGCCAGCAGTGATTTAGCCCACTACGAGCAGTACGTC. This gives the protein CASSDLAHYEQYV.